The text below deals with one TCR beta chain. The record originates from a study of blood T cell repertoires in COVID-19. Across the study: T cells, B-cell-depleted T cells, or PBMCs provided the cDNA or gDNA that served as material.

CDR1 is SGHTA, CDR2 FQGTGA, per germline. CDR3 size: 16 residues. With 1 base removed from V and 6 bases from J, the gap between germline ends came to 16 bases. Profiled with immunoSEQ multiplex PCR; TCRdb holds only in-frame clones, not every one. The sample records under 400,000 clones, almost 90% being singletons. The sample consisted of PBMCs or T cells enriched from blood (not recorded which). This clonotype originated in a woman under 40 who had been exposed to COVID-19. The genes are TRBV7-3 and TRBJ2-1; D possibly corresponds to TRBD2 (5 bases). CDR3 bases: TGTGCCAGCAGCTTAAACCCCGCGGGTCGAAGCAATGAGCAGTTCTTC. Its protein is CASSLNPAGRSNEQFF.